This T cell receptor (beta chain) is from a study of T cells in Graves' hyperthyroidism and ophthalmopathy. The V gene's germline CDR1 is LNHDA and CDR2 SQIVND (reference sequence). This CDR3 comprises 15 residues. Trimming at V came to 8 bases and at J to 5 bases, leaving 14 bases not matched to a gene. The investigators amplified TCR beta CDR3 regions from RNA transcripts. First-round RT-PCR of the TCR CDR3 relied on the HTBI primer set. TCRdb analysed the multiplex PCR reads with MiXCR anew, one entry per CDR3 protein. The data contain about 620,000 distinct CDR3 sequences, about 17% of them singletons.

The specimen sequenced was blood. This chain connects TRBV19 to TRBJ2-7; 8 positions match TRBD1. The sequence derives from a woman in her twenties or thirties with Graves' hyperthyroidism. The CDR3 spells CASSSLDRVDDEQYF. The DNA for the CDR3 is TGTGCCAGTTCTTCTTTGGACAGGGTCGACGACGAGCAGTACTTC.